The 8 T cell receptor beta chains below come from one sample, sequenced in a study of T cells after yellow fever vaccination. MiXCR was run by TCRdb on the 5' RACE reads, yielding one entry per CDR3 protein. The data contain 29,000 or so distinct CDR3 sequences, over 4.5% of them singletons. This specimen consisted of CD8+ T cells sorted from PBMCs, obtained 10 days after the yellow fever booster vaccination. Every receptor here comes from a young man who received the YFV17D yellow fever vaccine.

This clonotype was picked up many times. V gene TRBV4-3 combines with J gene TRBJ2-3; no clear D. Germline CDR1 is LGHNA and CDR2 is YSLEER. The CDR3 is made up of 14 amino acids. V shed 0 bases and J shed 4 bases, with 8 bases lying between them. The CDR3 loop reads CASSQDRTSDTQYF. CDR3 DNA: TGCGCCAGCAGCCAAGATCGGACCTCAGATACGCAGTATTTT.

This clonotype came up many times. V is TRBV2 and J is TRBJ1-3; 9 bases are a match to TRBD1. Germline assignment: CDR1 SNHLY and CDR2 FYNNEI. V trimming: 6 bases; J trimming: 2 bases; junction bases outside the gene matches: 5. The CDR3 is made up of 15 amino acids. CDR3 protein: CASRGGTGPGNTIYF. In DNA, the CDR3 is TGTGCCAGCAGAGGCGGGACAGGGCCTGGAAACACCATATATTTT.

In its sample, this clonotype was seen many times. The chain couples TRBV5-5 to TRBJ2-7; D may be TRBD2 (6 bases). This CDR3 has 15 amino acids. Germline lookup yields CDR1 SGHKS and CDR2 YYEKEE (reference sequence). Trimming left V 2 bases short and J 1 base short, with 13 bases between. The CDR3 DNA follows: TGTGCCAGCAGCTTATTGTGGGAGGATTCCTACGAGCAGTACTTC. Encoded protein: CASSLLWEDSYEQYF.

In this sample, this clonotype turned up many times. The chain joins TRBV5-6 to TRBJ1-1; unclear D gene. The CDR3 contains 14 residues. V dropped 3 bases and J dropped 6 bases, with 15 bases sitting between them. In germline, CDR1 is SGHDT, CDR2 YYEEEE. CDR3 DNA: TGTGCCAGCAGCTCAACCGTGGGCGGCCCTGAAGCTTTCTTT. This codes for CASSSTVGGPEAFF.

The sample holds many counts of this clonotype. The V gene is TRBV10-3, the J gene TRBJ2-3; 14 nucleotides line up with TRBD2. The CDR3 runs to 14 residues. The germline V gene has CDR1 ENHRY and CDR2 SYGVKD. Trimming removed 10 bases from V and 5 bases from J; junction bases left unmatched: 5. This CDR3 is CATGTSGSLDTQYF. In DNA form, the CDR3 reads TGTGCCACAGGGACTAGCGGGAGCTTAGATACGCAGTATTTT.

This clonotype was counted ten times or more. The chain combines TRBV29-1 with TRBJ2-1; 12 bases match TRBD1. The CDR3 is made up of 13 amino acids. The V and J ends lost 5 bases and 10 bases, in that order; junction bases with no gene match: 6. In germline, CDR1 is SQVTM, CDR2 ANQGSEA. The CDR3 DNA is TGCAGCGTTTTGGGACAGGGGGCTCGCGAGCAGTTCTTC. This gives the protein CSVLGQGAREQFF.

This clonotype was counted ten times or more. The chain recombines TRBV11-2 with TRBJ2-1, with 12 bases fitting TRBD2. This CDR3 has 15 residues. CDR1 and CDR2 from the germline V gene are SGHAT and FQNNGV. V dropped 7 bases and J dropped 8; count of bases not matched to a gene: 9. The CDR3 region is CASILTSGSWDEQFF. The CDR3 nucleotides read TGTGCCAGCATCCTGACTAGCGGGAGTTGGGATGAGCAGTTCTTC.

The sample holds a few counts of this clonotype. J is TRBJ1-5 and V is TRBV11-2; D is unclear. This CDR3 is 15 amino acids long. V was clipped by 0 bases and J by 0 bases, with 6 bases between them. Germline assignment: CDR1 SGHAT and CDR2 FQNNGV. CDR3 nucleotide sequence: TGTGCCAGCAGCTTAGAGGAGCTTAGCAATCAGCCCCAGCATTTT. It is translated as CASSLEELSNQPQHF.